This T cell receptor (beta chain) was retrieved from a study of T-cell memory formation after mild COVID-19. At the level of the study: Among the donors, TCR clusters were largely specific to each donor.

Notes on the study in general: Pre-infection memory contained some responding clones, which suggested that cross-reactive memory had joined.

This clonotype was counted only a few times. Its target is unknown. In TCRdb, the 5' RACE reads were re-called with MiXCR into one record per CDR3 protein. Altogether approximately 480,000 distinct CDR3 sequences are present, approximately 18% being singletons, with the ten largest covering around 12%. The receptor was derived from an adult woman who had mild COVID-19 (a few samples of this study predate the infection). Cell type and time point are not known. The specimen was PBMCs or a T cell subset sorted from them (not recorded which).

As DNA, the CDR3 is TGTGCCAGCAGCCAAGCCGGAGGACAGTCCTACGAGCAGTACTTC. Its translation is CASSQAGGQSYEQYF. The chain recombines TRBV4-2 with TRBJ2-7; tentative D call: TRBD1 (6 bases). Between the trimmed V and J ends, which lost 1 base and 1 base, there was a span of 11 bases. The CDR3 has 15 amino acids. Germline CDR1 LGHNA, CDR2 YNFKEQ.